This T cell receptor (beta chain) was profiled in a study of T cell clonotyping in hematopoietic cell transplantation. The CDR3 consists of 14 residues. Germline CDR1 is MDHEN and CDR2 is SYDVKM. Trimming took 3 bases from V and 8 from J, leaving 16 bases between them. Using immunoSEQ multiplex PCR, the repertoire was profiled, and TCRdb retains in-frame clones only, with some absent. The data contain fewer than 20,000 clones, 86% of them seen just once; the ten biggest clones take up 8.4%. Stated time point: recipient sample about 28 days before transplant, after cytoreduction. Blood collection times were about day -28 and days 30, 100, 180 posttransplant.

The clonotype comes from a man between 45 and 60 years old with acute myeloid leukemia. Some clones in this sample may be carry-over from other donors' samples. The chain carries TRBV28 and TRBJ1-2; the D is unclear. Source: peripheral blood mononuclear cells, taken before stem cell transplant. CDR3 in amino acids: CASSFGPKPYGYTF. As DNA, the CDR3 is TGTGCCAGCAGTTTCGGACCGAAGCCGTACGGCTACACCTTC.